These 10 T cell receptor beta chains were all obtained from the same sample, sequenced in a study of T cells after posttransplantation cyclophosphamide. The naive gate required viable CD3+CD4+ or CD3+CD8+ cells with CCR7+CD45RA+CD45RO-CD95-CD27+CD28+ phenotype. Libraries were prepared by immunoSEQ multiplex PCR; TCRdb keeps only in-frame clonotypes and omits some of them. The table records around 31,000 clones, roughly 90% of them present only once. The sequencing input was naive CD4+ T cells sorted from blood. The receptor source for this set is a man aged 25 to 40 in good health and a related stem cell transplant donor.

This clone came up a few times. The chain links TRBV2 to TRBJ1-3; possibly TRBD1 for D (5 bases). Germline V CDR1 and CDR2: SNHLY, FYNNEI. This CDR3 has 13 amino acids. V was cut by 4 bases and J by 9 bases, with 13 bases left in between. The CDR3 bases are TGTGCCAGCAGTGTTGGACAAGAGAGCACCATATATTTT. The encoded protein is CASSVGQESTIYF.

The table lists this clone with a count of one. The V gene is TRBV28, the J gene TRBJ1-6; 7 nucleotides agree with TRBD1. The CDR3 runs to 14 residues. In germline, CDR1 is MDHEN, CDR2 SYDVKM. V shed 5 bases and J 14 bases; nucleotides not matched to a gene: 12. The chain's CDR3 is CASSPEGARVALHF. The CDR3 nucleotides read TGTGCCAGCAGTCCCGAGGGGGCAAGGGTTGCCCTCCACTTT.

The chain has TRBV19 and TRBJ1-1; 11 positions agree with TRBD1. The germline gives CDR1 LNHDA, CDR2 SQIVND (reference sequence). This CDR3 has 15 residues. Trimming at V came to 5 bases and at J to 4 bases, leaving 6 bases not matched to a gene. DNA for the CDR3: TGTGCCAGTAGTCCCGGACAGGGGGCGGTCACTGAAGCTTTCTTT. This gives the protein CASSPGQGAVTEAFF.

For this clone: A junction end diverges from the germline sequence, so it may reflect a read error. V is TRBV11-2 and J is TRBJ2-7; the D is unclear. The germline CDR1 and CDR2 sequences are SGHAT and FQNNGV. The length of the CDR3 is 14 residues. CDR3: CASSLFRSTYEQCF. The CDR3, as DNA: TGTGCCAGCAGCTTATTCCGGAGCACCTACGAGCAGTGCTTC.

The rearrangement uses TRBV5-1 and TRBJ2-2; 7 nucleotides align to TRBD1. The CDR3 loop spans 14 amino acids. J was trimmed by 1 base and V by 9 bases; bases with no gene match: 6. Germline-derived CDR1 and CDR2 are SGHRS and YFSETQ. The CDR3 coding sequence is TGCGCCACTGGACAGGCGATGAACACCGGGGAGCTGTTTTTT. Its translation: CATGQAMNTGELFF.

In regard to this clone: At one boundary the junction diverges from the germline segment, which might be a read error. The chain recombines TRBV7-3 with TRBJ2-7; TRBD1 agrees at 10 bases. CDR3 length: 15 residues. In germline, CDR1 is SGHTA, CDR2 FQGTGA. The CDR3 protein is CASSLTGTGVYGQYF. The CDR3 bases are TGTGCCAGCAGCTTAACGGGGACAGGGGTCTACGGGCAGTACTTC.

The CDR3 coding sequence is TGCAGCGGGGGAGGGGTTCCCCCCTACGAGCAGTACTTC. Translation gives CSGGGVPPYEQYF. The chain is built from TRBV29-1 and TRBJ2-7, with 7 bases that match TRBD2. Germline CDR1 and CDR2: SQVTM and ANQGSEA. V dropped 7 bases and J dropped 2; count of bases not matched to a gene: 8. The CDR3 extends over 13 amino acids.

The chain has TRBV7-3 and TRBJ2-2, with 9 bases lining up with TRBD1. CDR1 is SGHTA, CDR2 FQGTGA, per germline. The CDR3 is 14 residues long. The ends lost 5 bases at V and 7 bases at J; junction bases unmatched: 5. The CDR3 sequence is CASSVQGAGGELFF. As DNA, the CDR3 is TGTGCCAGCAGCGTACAGGGGGCGGGCGGGGAGCTGTTTTTT. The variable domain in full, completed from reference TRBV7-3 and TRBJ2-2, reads GAGVSQTPSNKVTEKGKYVELRCDPISGHTALYWYRQSLGQGPEFLIYFQGTGAADDSGLPNDRFFAVRPEGSVSTLKIQRTERGDSAVYLCASSVQGAGGELFFGEGSRLTVL.

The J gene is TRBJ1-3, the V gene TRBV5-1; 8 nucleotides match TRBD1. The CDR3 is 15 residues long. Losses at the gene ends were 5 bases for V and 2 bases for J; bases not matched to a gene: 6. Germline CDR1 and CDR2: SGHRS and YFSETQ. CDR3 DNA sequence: TGCGCCAGCAGACATACAGGGGGGACTGGAAACACCATATATTTT. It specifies CASRHTGGTGNTIYF.

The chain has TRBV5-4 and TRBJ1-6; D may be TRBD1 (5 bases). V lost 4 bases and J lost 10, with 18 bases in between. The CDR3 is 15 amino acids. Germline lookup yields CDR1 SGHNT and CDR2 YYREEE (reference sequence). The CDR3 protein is CASSLGGTSDSPLHF. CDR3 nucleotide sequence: TGTGCCAGCAGCCTCGGGGGGACCTCCGACTCACCCCTCCACTTT.